This T cell receptor beta chain was identified in a study of blood T cell repertoires in COVID-19. At the level of the study: Some COVID-19 samples were acute and others convalescent; all came from the United States, Italy and Spain. T cells, B-cell-depleted T cells, or PBMCs supplied cDNA or gDNA.

Authors' data handling: Researchers report that nucleated cell counts were estimated from reference gene primer amplification. Assay: immunoSEQ multiplex PCR; the TCRdb copy retains only in-frame clones and omits some. V and J calls and clone size come straight from that table; D and trimming were deduced from the DNA. Of some 100,000 clones listed, over 80% are singletons. Germline lookup yields CDR1 SEHNR and CDR2 FQNEAQ (reference sequence). The germline V and J ends were trimmed by 5 bases and 4 bases, with 8 bases remaining between them. CDR3 length: 13 amino acids. Sequencing input: peripheral blood. This sequence originates from a man aged 45-65 years with acute or convalescent COVID-19. The chain couples TRBV7-9 to TRBJ1-4; no clear D. The CDR3 is CASSAQNNEKLFF. The CDR3 nucleotides read TGTGCCAGCAGCGCACAGAATAATGAAAAACTGTTTTTT.